One and the same sample provided the 27 T cell receptor beta chains below, sequenced in a study of T cell repertoires in cytomegalovirus infection. TCRdb re-analysed the reads in MiXCR, keeping a single row per CDR3 protein. The sample holds approximately 770,000 distinct CDR3 sequences, almost 30% seen once. What these receptors recognize is not known. The sequencing here drew on cultured CD8+ T cells from PBMCs, taken from culture after CMV antigen stimulation. The receptors were gathered from a human donor in good health (CMV status not recorded). Some clones in this sample may be carry-over from other donors' samples.

The chain links TRBV27 to TRBJ1-6; no clear D. Germline-derived CDR1 and CDR2 are MNHEY and SMNVEV (reference sequence). Trimming shortened V by 3 bases and J by 9 bases, and 9 bases separated the two germline ends. The CDR3 is 13 residues long. CDR3 protein: CASSFFMRSPLHF. The DNA for the CDR3 is TGTGCCAGCAGTTTTTTCATGCGTTCACCCCTCCACTTT.

The V call is TRBV28, the J call TRBJ2-5; 16 bases agree with TRBD2. V was clipped by 5 bases and J by 2 bases; unmatched bases: 5. The germline V gene encodes CDR1 MDHEN and CDR2 SYDVKM. This CDR3 comprises 17 residues. The CDR3 region has the DNA TGTGCCAGCAGTATCCCGGGACTAGCGGGGGGGCAAGAGACCCAGTACTTC. Protein sequence: CASSIPGLAGGQETQYF.

J is TRBJ2-3 and V is TRBV27, with no clear D. This CDR3 region has 13 residues. With 4 bases removed from V and 6 bases from J, the gap between germline ends came to 11 bases. CDR1 MNHEY and CDR2 SMNVEV come from the germline V gene (reference sequence). The CDR3 region is CASSYPGSDTQYF. The DNA of the CDR3 is TGTGCCAGCAGTTACCCCGGGTCTGATACGCAGTATTTT.

The V call is TRBV12-3 or TRBV12-4, the J call TRBJ1-4; a weak D match, TRBD1 (6 bases). This CDR3 is 13 amino acids long. V dropped 6 bases and J dropped 7 bases, with 12 bases sitting between them. CDR3 bases: TGTGCCAGCAGGACAGGAAAAGGTGAAAAACTGTTTTTT. Its translation: CASRTGKGEKLFF.

This clonotype was observed at least ten times. The chain joins TRBV7-8 to TRBJ2-2, with 8 bases aligning to TRBD2. The germline gives CDR1 SGHVS, CDR2 FQNEAQ. V was pared by 4 bases and J by 1 base, with 5 bases of the junction left unmatched. The CDR3 runs 16 residues. As DNA, the CDR3 is TGTGCCAGCAGCTCCTACGGGGGGGAGAACACCGGGGAGCTGTTTTTT. Translated: CASSSYGGENTGELFF.

In this sample, this clonotype turned up many times. The chain combines TRBV7-2 with TRBJ1-3; D is perhaps TRBD1 (6 bases). Germline V gene sequence: CDR1 SGHTA, CDR2 FQGNSA. V dropped 5 bases and J dropped 13 bases, with 24 bases sitting between them. The CDR3 is 15 amino acids. CDR3 in DNA: TGTGCCAGCAGCCAGCAGGGACACCTGGAAACTAGGATATATTTT. This translates into CASSQQGHLETRIYF.

This clonotype was counted between two and nine times. The CDR3 sequence is CASYWTLRSTDTQYF. CDR3 coding DNA: TGTGCCAGCTATTGGACTCTTCGGAGCACAGATACGCAGTATTTT. This sequence joins TRBV12-3 or TRBV12-4 and TRBJ2-3, with D possibly being TRBD2 (5 bases). V was clipped by 8 bases and J by 0 bases, with 15 bases between them. The CDR3 has 15 amino acids.

In this sample, this clonotype turned up many times. V gene TRBV7-3 combines with J gene TRBJ2-1, with 12 bases fitting TRBD2. The CDR3 loop spans 19 amino acids. Germline assignment: CDR1 SGHTA and CDR2 FQGTGA. Unmatched junction bases numbered 17, after V lost 5 bases and J lost 6 bases. CDR3 in DNA: TGTGCCAGCAGCCTCCGAGGGAAACTAGCGGGGGGTTACTCCAATGAGCAGTTCTTC. Amino acids: CASSLRGKLAGGYSNEQFF.

This clonotype was recorded once. V is TRBV2 and J is TRBJ1-2; 7 positions match TRBD1. Germline lookup yields CDR1 SNHLY and CDR2 FYNNEI. V dropped 5 bases and J dropped 7; count of bases not matched to a gene: 16. The CDR3 covers 16 residues. The CDR3 DNA is TGTGCCAGCAGTAGAACAGGGGAATTCTATCTGGGTGGCTACACCTTC. Its protein is CASSRTGEFYLGGYTF.

Many counts were recorded for this clonotype. The V and J genes are TRBV10-3 and TRBJ2-7, with D possibly called TRBD1 or TRBD2 (5 bases each). Germline CDR1 ENHRY, CDR2 SYGVKD. V was pared by 10 bases and J by 3 bases, with 25 bases between. The CDR3 totals 16 residues. The CDR3 DNA reads TGTGCCACCCTAGCCTTCGATCGGGACGGTTTCTACGAGCAGTACTTC. Its protein product is CATLAFDRDGFYEQYF.

This clonotype was counted many times. This chain joins TRBV27 and TRBJ1-6; 10 bases map to TRBD1. Unmatched junction bases numbered 12, after V lost 7 bases and J lost 0 bases. Germline CDR1 MNHEY, CDR2 SMNVEV (reference sequence). CDR3 size: 19 residues. CDR3: CASTSGDRGLRSYNSPLHF. The CDR3 DNA reads TGTGCCAGCACATCTGGGGACAGGGGTCTCCGCTCCTATAATTCACCCCTCCACTTT.

The chain has TRBV7-6 and TRBJ1-1, with D possibly being TRBD1 (6 bases). The CDR3 loop spans 17 amino acids. With 4 bases removed from V and 0 bases from J, the gap between germline ends came to 18 bases. Germline V gene lookup returns CDR1 SGHVS and CDR2 FNYEAQ. The CDR3: CASSSRTAYPMNTEAFF. CDR3 coding DNA: TGTGCCAGCAGCTCCAGGACAGCTTACCCGATGAACACTGAAGCTTTCTTT. The whole variable domain, filled in from reference TRBV7-6 and TRBJ1-1, reads GAGVSQSPRYKVTKRGQDVALRCDPISGHVSLYWYRQALGQGPEFLTYFNYEAQQDKSGLPNDRFSAERPEGSISTLTIQRTEQRDSAMYRCASSSRTAYPMNTEAFFGQGTRLTVV.

This clonotype has just a few counts. The chain couples TRBV6-6 to TRBJ2-3; D possibly corresponds to TRBD2 (6 bases). With 8 bases removed from V and 4 bases from J, the gap between germline ends came to 16 bases. The CDR3 consists of 14 residues. Germline CDR1 and CDR2: MNHNY and SVGAGI (reference sequence). The CDR3 loop is CASSGRRGPDTQYF. The CDR3 nucleotides are TGTGCCAGCTCGGGGAGGCGAGGCCCAGATACGCAGTATTTT.

The gene calls are TRBV24-1 and TRBJ2-7, with 12 bases fitting TRBD2. Trimming removed 5 bases from V and 4 bases from J; junction bases left unmatched: 5. Germline CDR1 KGHDR, CDR2 SFDVKD. The CDR3 contains 15 residues. The CDR3 region has the DNA TGTGCCACCAGTGGACTAGCGGGGGCCCGATACGAGCAGTACGTC. Its translation is CATSGLAGARYEQYV.

CDR3 region: CASSETGREYTEAFF. The CDR3, as DNA: TGTGCCAGCAGTGAAACGGGCAGGGAGTACACTGAAGCTTTCTTT. The V gene is TRBV2, the J gene TRBJ1-1; the D gene is possibly TRBD1 (5 bases). Germline loops: CDR1 SNHLY, CDR2 FYNNEI. The CDR3 runs to 15 residues. Between the trimmed V and J ends, which lost 2 bases and 3 bases, there was a span of 13 bases.

This clonotype was recorded a few times. This chain connects TRBV27 to TRBJ2-1; a weak D match, TRBD2 (6 bases). The CDR3 is 12 residues long. Germline CDR1 MNHEY, CDR2 SMNVEV (reference sequence). The V gene lost 0 bases and the J gene lost 9 bases, with 6 bases spanning the gap. Here the CDR3 reads CASSLSGGEQFF. DNA for the CDR3: TGTGCCAGCAGTTTATCCGGGGGTGAGCAGTTCTTC.

This clonotype was detected a few times. The rearrangement joins TRBV12-3 or TRBV12-4 to TRBJ1-1, with 10 bases that match TRBD1. The CDR3 contains 13 residues. Trimming removed 10 bases from V and 3 bases from J; junction bases left unmatched: 5. CDR3 nucleotides: TGTGCCAAAAAGGGGACAGGGGACACTGAAGCTTTCTTT. Protein sequence: CAKKGTGDTEAFF.

This chain connects TRBV19 to TRBJ2-3; D tentatively fits TRBD1 or TRBD2 (5 bases each). Germline V gives CDR1 LNHDA, CDR2 SQIVND (reference sequence). The germline V and J ends were trimmed by 3 bases and 0 bases, with 10 bases remaining between them. The CDR3 is 15 residues long. CDR3 loop: CASSIWGRSTDTQYF. The CDR3 nucleotides read TGTGCCAGTAGTATCTGGGGACGAAGCACAGATACGCAGTATTTT. The variable domain in full, with the rest retrieved from reference TRBV19 and TRBJ2-3, is DGGITQSPKYLFRKEGQNVTLSCEQNLNHDAMYWYRQDPGQGLRLIYYSQIVNDFQKGDIAEGYSVSREKKESFPLTVTSAQKNPTAFYLCASSIWGRSTDTQYFGPGTRLTVL.

The rearrangement uses TRBV4-1 and TRBJ1-5; D gene ambiguous. The CDR3 extends over 14 amino acids. Germline assignment: CDR1 MGHRA and CDR2 YSYEKL. Trimming took 4 bases from V and 0 from J, leaving 7 bases between them. The CDR3 nucleotides read TGCGCCAGCAGCCTTTGGTATAGCAATCAGCCCCAGCATTTT. Its protein product is CASSLWYSNQPQHF.

The table lists this clonotype with a few counts. The chain links TRBV7-9 to TRBJ2-5, with TRBD2 as a possible D gene (5 bases). The germline V gene has CDR1 SEHNR and CDR2 FQNEAQ (reference sequence). V shed 2 bases and J shed 2 bases, with 12 bases lying between them. This CDR3 region has 15 residues. The CDR3 region has the DNA TGTGCCAGCAGCTTAAGAGGGCAGATACAAGAGACCCAGTACTTC. Translated, it gives CASSLRGQIQETQYF.

The chain employs TRBV2 and TRBJ1-2, with D possibly TRBD1 on 5 matching bases. There are 14 residues in the CDR3. Germline-derived CDR1 and CDR2 are SNHLY and FYNNEI. V was cut by 4 bases and J by 4 bases, with 13 bases left in between. In DNA, the CDR3 is TGTGCCAGCAGTGTTCAGGGCAAGGCCTATGGCTACACCTTC. Encoded protein: CASSVQGKAYGYTF.

The genes are TRBV5-6 and TRBJ2-7; TRBD1 or TRBD2 may be the D gene (5 bases each). The germline gives CDR1 SGHDT, CDR2 YYEEEE. V was clipped by 5 bases and J by 2 bases, with 14 bases between them. The CDR3 is 14 amino acids. The CDR3 reads CASSLPGRTYEQYF. The DNA for the CDR3 is TGTGCCAGCAGTTTACCGGGACGGACCTACGAGCAGTACTTC.

V usage is TRBV29-1 and J usage is TRBJ2-5; D may be TRBD1 (6 bases). CDR3 size: 13 residues. CDR1 is SQVTM, CDR2 ANQGSEA, per germline. The V end lost 6 bases, the J end lost 7 bases, and 18 bases lay between the germline ends. CDR3 amino acids: CSVQGNLPWTQYF. CDR3 bases: TGCAGCGTACAGGGAAACTTGCCTTGGACCCAGTACTTC.

The rearrangement links TRBV14 to TRBJ1-1; D gene uncertain. Trimming took 4 bases from V and 5 from J, leaving 17 bases between them. The CDR3 runs 15 residues. The germline V gene encodes CDR1 SGHDN and CDR2 FVKESK. The CDR3 here is CASSPTDPRKTEAFF. The CDR3 DNA reads as TGTGCCAGCAGCCCTACAGACCCAAGGAAGACTGAAGCTTTCTTT.

This clonotype was observed a few times. This chain connects TRBV6-5 to TRBJ2-1; TRBD2 matches 11 bases. Germline trimming cut 10 bases from V and 10 bases from J; bases unmatched to any gene: 9. Germline CDR1 MNHEY, CDR2 SVGAGI. The CDR3 covers 13 residues. The CDR3 nucleotides read TGTGCCACGACTAGCGGGGCCCCTGGAGAGCAGTTCTTC. Translated: CATTSGAPGEQFF.

The chain links TRBV2 to TRBJ1-5; D not certain. The CDR3 loop spans 13 amino acids. In germline, CDR1 is SNHLY, CDR2 FYNNEI. V lost 2 bases and J 0 bases, leaving 2 bases between the germline ends. This CDR3 reads CASSENSNQPQHF. In nucleotides, the CDR3 is TGTGCCAGCAGTGAAAATAGCAATCAGCCCCAGCATTTT.

The chain has TRBV12-3 or TRBV12-4 and TRBJ2-7; TRBD1 matches 8 bases. The ends lost 7 bases at V and 0 bases at J; junction bases unmatched: 2. The CDR3 consists of 13 residues. CDR3 amino acids: CASTGQDSYEQYF. Written as DNA, the CDR3 is TGTGCCAGCACGGGACAGGACTCCTACGAGCAGTACTTC.